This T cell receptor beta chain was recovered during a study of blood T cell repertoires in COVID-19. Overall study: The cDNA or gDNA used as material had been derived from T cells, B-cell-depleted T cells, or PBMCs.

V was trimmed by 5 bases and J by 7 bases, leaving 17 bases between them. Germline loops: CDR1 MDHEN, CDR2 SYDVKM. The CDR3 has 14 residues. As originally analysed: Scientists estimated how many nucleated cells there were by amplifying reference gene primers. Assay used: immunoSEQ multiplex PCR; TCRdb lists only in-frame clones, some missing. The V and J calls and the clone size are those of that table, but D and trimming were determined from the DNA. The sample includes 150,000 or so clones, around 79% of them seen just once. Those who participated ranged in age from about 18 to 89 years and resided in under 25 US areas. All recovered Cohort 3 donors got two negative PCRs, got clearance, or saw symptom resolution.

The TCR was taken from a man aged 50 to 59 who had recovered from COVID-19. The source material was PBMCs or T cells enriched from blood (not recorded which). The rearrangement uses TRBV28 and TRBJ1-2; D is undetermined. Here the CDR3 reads CASSIPTKSGGYTF. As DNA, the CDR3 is TGTGCCAGCAGTATACCAACCAAGAGCGGTGGCTACACCTTC.